This entry describes one T cell receptor (beta chain). Its cognate antigen is unknown. This specimen belongs to a study of cytomegalovirus exposure and HLA in healthy donors. From germline, CDR1 is GTSNPN and CDR2 SVGIG (reference sequence). The CDR3 contains 13 residues. The V and J ends lost 0 bases and 3 bases respectively, with 9 bases between them. Whole-study results and caveats: It is likely that the observed cluster of highly shared sequence variants was a sequencing artifact. CMV antigen specificity of a few CMV-associated chains was confirmed in vitro. Differences between HLA loci emerged in a later analysis of TCR association rates, with DRB1 most and HLA-C fewest.

The PCR contained 60 Vbeta and 13 Jbeta primers. Produced via immunoSEQ multiplex PCR; TCRdb's table is partial and in-frame only. The sample carries more than 100,000 clones, under 70% recorded once. The sequence was obtained from a man younger than 35 in good health and CMV-seronegative. Sequencing was carried out using PBMCs. The V gene is TRBV30, the J gene TRBJ2-7, with D perhaps matching TRBD1 (5 bases). CDR3 protein: CAWSVRQNYEQYF. DNA of the CDR3: TGTGCCTGGAGTGTGAGACAGAACTACGAGCAGTACTTC.